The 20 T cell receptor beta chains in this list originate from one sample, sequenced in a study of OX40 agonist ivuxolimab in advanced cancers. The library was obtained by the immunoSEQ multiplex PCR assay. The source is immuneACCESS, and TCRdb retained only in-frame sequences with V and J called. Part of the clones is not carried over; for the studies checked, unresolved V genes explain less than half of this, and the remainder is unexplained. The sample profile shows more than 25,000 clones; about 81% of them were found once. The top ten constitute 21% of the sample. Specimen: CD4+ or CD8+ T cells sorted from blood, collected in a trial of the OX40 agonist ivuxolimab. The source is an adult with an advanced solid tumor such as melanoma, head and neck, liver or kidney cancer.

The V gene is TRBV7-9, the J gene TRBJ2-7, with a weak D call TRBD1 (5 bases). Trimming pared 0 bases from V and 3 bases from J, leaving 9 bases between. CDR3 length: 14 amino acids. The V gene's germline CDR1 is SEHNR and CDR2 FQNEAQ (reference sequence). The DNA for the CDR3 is TGTGCCAGCAGCTTAGCGGCTCAGGGCTACGAGCAGTACTTC. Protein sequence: CASSLAAQGYEQYF.

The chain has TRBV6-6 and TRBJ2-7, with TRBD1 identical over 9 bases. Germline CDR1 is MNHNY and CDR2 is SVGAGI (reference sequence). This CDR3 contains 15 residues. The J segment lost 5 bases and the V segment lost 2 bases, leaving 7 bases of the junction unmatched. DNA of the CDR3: TGTGCCAGCAGTTACCCGGGACAGGGTGTGAACGAGCAGTACTTC. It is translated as CASSYPGQGVNEQYF.

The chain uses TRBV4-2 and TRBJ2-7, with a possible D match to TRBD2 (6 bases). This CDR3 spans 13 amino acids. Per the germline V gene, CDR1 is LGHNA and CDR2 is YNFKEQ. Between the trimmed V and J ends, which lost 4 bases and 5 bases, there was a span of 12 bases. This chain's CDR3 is CASSLGGGNEQYF. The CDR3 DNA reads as TGTGCCAGCAGCCTCGGTGGGGGGAACGAGCAGTACTTC.

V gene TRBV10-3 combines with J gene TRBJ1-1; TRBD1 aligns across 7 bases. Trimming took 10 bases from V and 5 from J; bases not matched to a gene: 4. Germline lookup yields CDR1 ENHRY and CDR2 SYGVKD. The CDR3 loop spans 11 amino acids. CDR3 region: CATRGETEAFF. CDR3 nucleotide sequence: TGTGCCACCAGGGGGGAAACTGAAGCTTTCTTT.

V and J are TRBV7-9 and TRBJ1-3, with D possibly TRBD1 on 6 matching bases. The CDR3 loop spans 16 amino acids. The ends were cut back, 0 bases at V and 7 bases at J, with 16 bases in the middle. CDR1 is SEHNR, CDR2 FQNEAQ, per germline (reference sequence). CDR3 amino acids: CASSLARGQRGNTIYF. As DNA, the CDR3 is TGTGCCAGCAGCTTAGCTCGAGGACAGCGGGGGAACACCATATATTTT.

The DNA for the CDR3 is TGTGCCAGCAGCCAGGGACAAACCTACGAGCAGTACTTC. Protein sequence: CASSQGQTYEQYF. J is TRBJ2-7 and V is TRBV14; D is possibly TRBD1 (6 bases). The CDR3 runs 13 residues. V lost 3 bases and J 2 bases, leaving 8 bases between the germline ends. Germline CDR1 SGHDN, CDR2 FVKESK.

In DNA, the CDR3 is TGTGCCAGCAGTTACTCCGGGACAGGGGGCTACGAGCAGTACTTC. It codes for CASSYSGTGGYEQYF. The chain recombines TRBV11-2 with TRBJ2-7; TRBD1 matches 11 bases. The CDR3 is 15 amino acids. Germline V gives CDR1 SGHAT, CDR2 FQNNGV. Trimming cost V 6 bases and J 3 bases; bases outside gene matches: 7.

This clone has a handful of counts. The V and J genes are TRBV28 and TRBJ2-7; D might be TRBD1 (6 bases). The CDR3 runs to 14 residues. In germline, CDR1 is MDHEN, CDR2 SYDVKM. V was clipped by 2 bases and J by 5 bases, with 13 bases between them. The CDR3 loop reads CASSLRTEIDEQYF. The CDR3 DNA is TGTGCCAGCAGTTTACGGACAGAGATCGACGAGCAGTACTTC.

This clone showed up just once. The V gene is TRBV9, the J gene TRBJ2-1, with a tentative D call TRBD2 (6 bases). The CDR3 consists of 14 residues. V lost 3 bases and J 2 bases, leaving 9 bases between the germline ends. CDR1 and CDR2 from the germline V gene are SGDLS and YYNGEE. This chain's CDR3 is CASSGSGTYNEQFF. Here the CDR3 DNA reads TGTGCCAGCAGCGGTAGCGGCACCTACAATGAGCAGTTCTTC.

CDR3 loop: CASSEAEAFF. DNA of the CDR3: TGTGCCAGCAGTGAGGCTGAAGCTTTCTTT. This rearrangement joins TRBV6-1 to TRBJ1-1; no clear D. V lost 3 bases and J lost 6, with 2 bases in between. Germline assignment: CDR1 MNHNS and CDR2 SASEGT. This CDR3 contains 10 residues.

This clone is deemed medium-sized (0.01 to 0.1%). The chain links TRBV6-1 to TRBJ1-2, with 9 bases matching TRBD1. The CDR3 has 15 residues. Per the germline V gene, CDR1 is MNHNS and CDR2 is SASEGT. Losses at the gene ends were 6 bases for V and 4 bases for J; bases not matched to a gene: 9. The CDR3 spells CASSHGTGNPYGYTF. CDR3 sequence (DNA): TGTGCCAGCAGCCACGGGACAGGGAACCCCTATGGCTACACCTTC.

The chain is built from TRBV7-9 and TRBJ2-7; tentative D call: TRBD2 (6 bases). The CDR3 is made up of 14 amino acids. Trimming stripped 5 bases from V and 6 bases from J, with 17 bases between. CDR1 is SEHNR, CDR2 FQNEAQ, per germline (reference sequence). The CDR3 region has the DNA TGTGCCAGCAGCCTAACGGAGGGCCGGGGCGAGCAGTACTTC. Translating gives CASSLTEGRGEQYF.

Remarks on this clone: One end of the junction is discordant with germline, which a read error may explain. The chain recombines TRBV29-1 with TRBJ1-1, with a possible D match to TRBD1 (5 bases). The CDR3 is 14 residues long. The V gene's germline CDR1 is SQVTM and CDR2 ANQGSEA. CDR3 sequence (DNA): TGCAGCGTTGTAGGAGGGGCTGGAAACACTGAAGCTCTCTTT. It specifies CSVVGGAGNTEALF.

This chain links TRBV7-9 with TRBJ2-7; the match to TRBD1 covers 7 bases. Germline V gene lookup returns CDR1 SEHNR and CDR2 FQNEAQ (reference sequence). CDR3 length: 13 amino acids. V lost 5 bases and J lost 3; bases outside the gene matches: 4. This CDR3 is CASSAGTDYEQYF. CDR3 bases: TGTGCCAGCAGCGCCGGGACAGACTACGAGCAGTACTTC.

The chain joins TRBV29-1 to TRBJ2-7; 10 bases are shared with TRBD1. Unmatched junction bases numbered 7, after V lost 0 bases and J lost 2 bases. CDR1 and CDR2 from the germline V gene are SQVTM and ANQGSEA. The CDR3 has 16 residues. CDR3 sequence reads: CSVEDWRDRGPYEQYF. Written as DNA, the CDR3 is TGCAGCGTTGAAGACTGGCGGGACAGGGGCCCCTACGAGCAGTACTTC.

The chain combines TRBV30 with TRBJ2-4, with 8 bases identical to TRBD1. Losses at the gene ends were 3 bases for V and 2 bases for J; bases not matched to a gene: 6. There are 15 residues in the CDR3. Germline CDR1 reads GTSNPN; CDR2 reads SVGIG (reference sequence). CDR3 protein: CAWRRNRGSKNIQYF. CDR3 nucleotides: TGTGCCTGGAGGAGGAACAGGGGGTCCAAAAACATTCAGTACTTC.

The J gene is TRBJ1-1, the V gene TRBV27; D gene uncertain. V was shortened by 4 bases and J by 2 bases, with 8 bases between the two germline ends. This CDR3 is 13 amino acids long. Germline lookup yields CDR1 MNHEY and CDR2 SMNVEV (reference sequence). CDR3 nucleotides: TGTGCCAGCAGTTGGAGGGCAAACACTGAAGCTTTCTTT. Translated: CASSWRANTEAFF.

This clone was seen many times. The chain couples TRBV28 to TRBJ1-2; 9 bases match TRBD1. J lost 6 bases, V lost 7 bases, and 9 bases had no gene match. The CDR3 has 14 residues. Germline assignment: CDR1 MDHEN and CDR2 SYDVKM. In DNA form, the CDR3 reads TGTGCCAGCACTAGGACAGGGGACCCAAATGGCTACACCTTC. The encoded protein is CASTRTGDPNGYTF.

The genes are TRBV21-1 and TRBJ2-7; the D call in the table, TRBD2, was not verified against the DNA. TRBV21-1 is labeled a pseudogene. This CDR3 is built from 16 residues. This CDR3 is CASSKVEAGGFYEQYF. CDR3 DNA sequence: TGTGCCAGCAGCAAAGTGGAAGCGGGAGGGTTTTACGAGCAGTACTTC.

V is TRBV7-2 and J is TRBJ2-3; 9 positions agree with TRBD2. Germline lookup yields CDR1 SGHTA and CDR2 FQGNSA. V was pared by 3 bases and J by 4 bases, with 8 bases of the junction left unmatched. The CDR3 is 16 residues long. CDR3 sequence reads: CASSFFSGSGSDTQYF. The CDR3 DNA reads TGTGCCAGCAGCTTCTTTAGCGGGAGCGGTTCAGATACGCAGTATTTT.